Each of the 25 T cell receptor beta chains below was sequenced from the same sample in a study of cytomegalovirus exposure and HLA in healthy donors. A multiplex PCR was run with 60 Vbeta primers and 13 Jbeta primers. This table comes from immunoSEQ multiplex PCR, and its TCRdb copy is limited to in-frame clones, with some not included. The repertoire holds 100,000 to 120,000 clones, roughly 78% seen once, with approximately 1.3% in the top ten. The sequenced sample was PBMCs. These receptors were collected from a woman in her twenties or thirties in good health and CMV-seronegative.

This clone was counted only a few times. The J gene is TRBJ1-4, the V gene TRBV7-9; D not certain. Germline CDR1 reads SEHNR; CDR2 reads FQNEAQ (reference sequence). This CDR3 contains 13 residues. The V end was cut by 11 bases, the J end by 0 bases, with 10 bases between. The CDR3: CAGRDATNEKLFF. CDR3 DNA sequence: TGTGCCGGGAGAGATGCAACTAATGAAAAACTGTTTTTT. Drawing the rest from reference TRBV7-9 and TRBJ1-4, the complete variable domain is DTGVSQNPRHKITKRGQNVTFRCDPISEHNRLYWYRQTLGQGPEFLTYFQNEAQLEKSRLLSDRFSAERPKGSFSTLEIQRTEQGDSAMYLCAGRDATNEKLFFGSGTQLSVL.

The V and J genes are TRBV4-1 and TRBJ1-1, with TRBD1 as a possible D gene (6 bases). The CDR3 covers 14 residues. Germline V gene sequence: CDR1 MGHRA, CDR2 YSYEKL. V was pared by 8 bases and J by 4 bases, with 17 bases between. CDR3 sequence reads: CASGKQGIGTEAFF. Here the CDR3 DNA reads TGCGCCAGCGGGAAACAGGGTATCGGCACTGAAGCTTTCTTT.

This clone came up once. The V gene is TRBV7-9, the J gene TRBJ1-5; D is possibly TRBD1 (6 bases). Trimming left V 4 bases short and J 0 bases short, with 13 bases between. The CDR3 has 16 residues. Germline V gives CDR1 SEHNR, CDR2 FQNEAQ (reference sequence). CDR3 DNA: TGTGCCAGCAGCTCCCGGGACACAAATAGCAATCAGCCCCAGCATTTT. It codes for CASSSRDTNSNQPQHF.

The chain recombines TRBV7-3 with TRBJ1-1; 9 nucleotides agree with TRBD1. CDR3 size: 13 residues. Germline V lookup: CDR1 SGHTA, CDR2 FQGTGA. V trimming: 4 bases; J trimming: 4 bases; junction bases outside the gene matches: 1. The CDR3 region is CASSSGQGTEAFF. The DNA of the CDR3 is TGTGCCAGCAGCTCGGGACAGGGCACTGAAGCTTTCTTT.

The rearrangement joins TRBV2 to TRBJ1-2; D not certain. Trimming removed 8 bases at V and 2 bases at J, with 15 bases between. The CDR3 loop spans 14 amino acids. Germline CDR1 reads SNHLY; CDR2 reads FYNNEI. CDR3 bases: TGTGCCAGCCGCGCGGGCCAGCTGAACTATGGCTACACCTTC. It translates to CASRAGQLNYGYTF.

There are a few counts of this clone. V and J are TRBV6-5 and TRBJ1-4; D uncertain. Trimming took off 5 bases at V and 8 bases at J, with 15 bases between the two ends. Per germline, CDR1 MNHEY and CDR2 SVGAGI. The CDR3 spans 14 residues. CDR3 in amino acids: CASSPSGTGEKLFF. The CDR3 DNA follows: TGTGCCAGCAGTCCATCGGGAACCGGGGAAAAACTGTTTTTT.

This chain links TRBV30 with TRBJ2-2; D is possibly TRBD1 (5 bases). The CDR3 length is 19 residues. V dropped 0 bases and J dropped 1 base, with 21 bases sitting between them. CDR1 is GTSNPN, CDR2 SVGIG, per germline (reference sequence). Here the CDR3 DNA reads TGTGCCTGGAGTGTAAGGGGAAAAAGAGTCAGGTTGAACACCGGGGAGCTGTTTTTT. Translating gives CAWSVRGKRVRLNTGELFF. Full variable domain (outside the CDR3, taken from reference TRBV30 and TRBJ2-2): SQTIHQWPATLVQPVGSPLSLECTVEGTSNPNLYWYRQAAGRGLQLLFYSVGIGQISSEVPQNLSASRPQDRQFILSSKKLLLSDSGFYLCAWSVRGKRVRLNTGELFFGEGSRLTVL.

CDR3 sequence reads: CASSPGLARKEFF. The CDR3 nucleotides read TGTGCCAGCAGCCCGGGACTAGCTCGAAAGGAGTTCTTC. The gene calls are TRBV27 and TRBJ2-1, with 9 bases that match TRBD2. Germline V gene data show CDR1 as MNHEY and CDR2 as SMNVEV (reference sequence). The CDR3 has 13 residues. The V segment lost 6 bases and the J segment 14 bases; nucleotides outside the gene matches: 11.

The chain couples TRBV29-1 to TRBJ2-2; the D gene is possibly TRBD1 (5 bases). Germline V lookup: CDR1 SQVTM, CDR2 ANQGSEA. V lost 5 bases, J lost 7 bases, and 11 bases lay in between. The CDR3 is 12 amino acids. The CDR3 DNA follows: TGCAGCGTTCCCAGGGCCAACGGGGAGCTGTTTTTT. This sequence encodes CSVPRANGELFF.

The chain recombines TRBV7-2 with TRBJ1-4; TRBD1 agrees at 8 bases. CDR1 is SGHTA and CDR2 is FQGNSA in the germline V gene. CDR3 length equals 14 residues. J was trimmed by 7 bases and V by 6 bases; bases with no gene match: 7. For the CDR3, the DNA is TGTGCCAGCAGTGTAACAGGGGGGGTTGAAAAACTGTTTTTT. Its translation: CASSVTGGVEKLFF.

The chain links TRBV10-2 to TRBJ2-3, with TRBD2 as a possible D gene (6 bases). Trimming removed 2 bases from V and 6 bases from J, with 15 bases in between. Germline V lookup: CDR1 WSHSY, CDR2 SAAADI. The CDR3 totals 15 residues. The CDR3 DNA is TGCGCCAGCAGTGAGGCGGGACTTGGGAGGGATACGCAGTATTTT. Translated, it gives CASSEAGLGRDTQYF.

The chain carries TRBV28 and TRBJ2-7; 7 nucleotides line up with TRBD1. CDR3 length equals 13 residues. Trimming at V came to 2 bases and at J to 6 bases, leaving 4 bases not matched to a gene. Germline lookup yields CDR1 MDHEN and CDR2 SYDVKM. The CDR3 loop reads CASSLHRGIEQYF. The CDR3 DNA is TGTGCCAGCAGTTTACACAGGGGAATCGAGCAGTACTTC.

This clone was detected only once. V is TRBV19 and J is TRBJ1-1; D is possibly TRBD1 (6 bases). V was trimmed by 5 bases and J by 5 bases, leaving 15 bases between them. The CDR3 has 14 residues. In germline, CDR1 is LNHDA, CDR2 SQIVND (reference sequence). The CDR3 DNA follows: TGTGCCAGTAGTTTTCTCAGGGGTCAGACTGAAGCTTTCTTT. Translation: CASSFLRGQTEAFF.

The rearrangement links TRBV7-2 to TRBJ1-3, with D tentatively TRBD1 (5 bases). The CDR3 extends over 14 amino acids. Trimming removed 6 bases at V and 0 bases at J, with 9 bases between. Per germline, CDR1 SGHTA and CDR2 FQGNSA. CDR3 amino acids: CASSSTDSGNTIYF. The CDR3 nucleotides are TGTGCCAGCAGTTCGACAGACTCTGGAAACACCATATATTTT.

CDR3 in amino acids: CASRLHWTVNYGYTF. In DNA form, the CDR3 reads TGTGCCAGTAGACTTCACTGGACAGTAAACTATGGCTACACCTTC. This chain joins TRBV27 and TRBJ1-2; weak D call: TRBD1 (6 bases). The CDR3 consists of 15 residues. V was trimmed by 9 bases and J by 2 bases, leaving 19 bases between them. Germline CDR1 MNHEY, CDR2 SMNVEV (reference sequence).

This chain joins TRBV2 and TRBJ1-4; the match to TRBD1 covers 7 bases. V was pared by 7 bases and J by 3 bases, with 11 bases of the junction left unmatched. Germline loops: CDR1 SNHLY, CDR2 FYNNEI. The CDR3 covers 16 residues. The CDR3 spells CASTPMTGLANEKLFF. The CDR3 DNA sequence: TGTGCCAGCACCCCTATGACAGGGTTGGCTAATGAAAAACTGTTTTTT.

The chain employs TRBV6-7 and TRBJ1-5; D is uncertain. TRBV6-7 is an open reading frame, and its role is uncertain. Trimming removed 1 base at V and 3 bases at J, with 13 bases between. The CDR3 totals 16 residues. Here the CDR3 DNA reads TGTGCCAGCAGTTACTGTTGGGCGAGACACAATCAGCCCCAGCATTTT. Protein product: CASSYCWARHNQPQHF.

The chain has TRBV14 and TRBJ2-1, with D unclear. CDR3 length: 12 amino acids. V gave up 0 bases and J gave up 9 bases, with 6 bases separating them. Per the germline V gene, CDR1 is SGHDN and CDR2 is FVKESK. This CDR3 reads CASSQDRVEQFF. The CDR3 DNA follows: TGTGCCAGCAGCCAAGATCGGGTTGAGCAGTTCTTC.

The gene calls are TRBV10-2 and TRBJ2-2; 8 bases line up with TRBD1. Germline CDR1 WSHSY, CDR2 SAAADI. This CDR3 contains 16 residues. Germline trimming cut 2 bases from V and 5 bases from J; bases unmatched to any gene: 7. The CDR3 spells CASSEGTGGWTGELFF. CDR3 nucleotides: TGCGCCAGCAGTGAGGGAACAGGGGGGTGGACCGGGGAGCTGTTTTTT.

The chain couples TRBV7-3 to TRBJ1-1; no reliable D call. The length of the CDR3 is 15 residues. Germline CDR1 and CDR2: SGHTA and FQGTGA. V lost 2 bases and J lost 1, with 11 bases in between. The chain's CDR3 is CASSLSPGQNTEAFF. CDR3 coding DNA: TGTGCCAGCAGCTTATCGCCAGGTCAGAACACTGAAGCTTTCTTT.

The chain is built from TRBV18 and TRBJ1-6; 9 nucleotides agree with TRBD1. The ends lost 4 bases at V and 8 bases at J; junction bases unmatched: 6. This CDR3 is 15 amino acids long. Germline V gene data show CDR1 as KGHSH and CDR2 as LQKENI. CDR3 residues: CASSLQGARDSPLHF. The CDR3 DNA reads as TGTGCCAGCTCACTACAGGGGGCGCGGGATTCACCCCTCCACTTT.

This clone has only one observation. This chain connects TRBV4-3 to TRBJ2-3, with TRBD1 identical over 10 bases. Germline V lookup: CDR1 LGHNA, CDR2 YSLEER. V trimming: 0 bases; J trimming: 4 bases; junction bases outside the gene matches: 7. The CDR3 runs to 17 residues. The CDR3 nucleotides are TGCGCCAGCAGCCAAGATTGGGGACAGGGGTTCCCAGATACGCAGTATTTT. Amino acid sequence: CASSQDWGQGFPDTQYF.

This clone was seen just once. The rearrangement links TRBV14 to TRBJ1-4, with 7 nucleotides matching TRBD1. CDR1 is SGHDN, CDR2 FVKESK, per germline. CDR3 length: 14 amino acids. V dropped 5 bases and J dropped 6; count of bases not matched to a gene: 6. Here the CDR3 DNA reads TGTGCCAGCAGCAAACAGGGGCAGTATGAAAAACTGTTTTTT. Translating it yields CASSKQGQYEKLFF. Full variable domain (missing parts from reference TRBV14 and TRBJ1-4): EAGVTQFPSHSVIEKGQTVTLRCDPISGHDNLYWYRRVMGKEIKFLLHFVKESKQDESGMPNNRFLAERTGGTYSTLKVQPAELEDSGVYFCASSKQGQYEKLFFGSGTQLSVL.

A single count supports this clone. The chain is built from TRBV4-3 and TRBJ1-1, with 7 bases aligning to TRBD1. Germline trimming cut 1 base from V and 2 bases from J; bases unmatched to any gene: 10. The CDR3 runs to 17 residues. Germline V lookup: CDR1 LGHNA, CDR2 YSLEER. The CDR3: CASSQGRGQGGNTEAFF. CDR3 in DNA: TGCGCCAGCAGCCAAGGGAGGGGGCAGGGCGGAAACACTGAAGCTTTCTTT.

This chain links TRBV30 with TRBJ2-1; 11 nucleotides match TRBD2. Germline-derived CDR1 and CDR2 are GTSNPN and SVGIG (reference sequence). The trim removed 2 bases at V and 10 bases at J, leaving 4 bases unmatched. The CDR3 consists of 13 residues. CDR3 loop: CAWSTGLADEQFF. The CDR3 DNA sequence: TGTGCCTGGAGTACGGGACTAGCGGACGAGCAGTTCTTC.